The clone carrying this TCR beta chain occurred a few times. Its antigen remains unidentified. TCRdb reprocessed the reads via MiXCR and lists one record per CDR3 protein. The sample lists 700,000 to 950,000 distinct CDR3 sequences; approximately 32% were seen once. V trimming: 4 bases; J trimming: 5 bases; junction bases outside the gene matches: 9. The CDR3 loop spans 15 amino acids. The sample is drawn from a study of T cell repertoires in cytomegalovirus infection. Turning to the study itself: Both CMV infection and a matching HLA type were indicated by public TCR beta signatures.

The J gene is TRBJ1-1, the V gene TRBV12-3 or TRBV12-4, with TRBD1 identical over 8 bases. The origin of this receptor is a human donor in good health (CMV status not recorded). Some clones in this sample may be carry-over from other donors' samples. The material sequenced was cultured CD8+ T cells from PBMCs, taken from culture after CMV antigen stimulation. The CDR3 protein is CASSSEPQGGTEAFF. The CDR3 bases are TGTGCCAGCAGTTCGGAACCACAGGGGGGGACTGAAGCTTTCTTT.